Below are 26 T cell receptor beta chains sequenced from a single sample in a study of cytomegalovirus exposure and HLA in healthy donors. Use of 60 Vbeta and 13 Jbeta primers characterized the PCR. The repertoire was sequenced with immunoSEQ multiplex PCR; TCRdb's copy has only in-frame clones and lacks some. The sample shows more than 150,000 clones, around 82% of them seen only once. The sample taken for sequencing was PBMCs. The source is a boy aged 2 to 10 in good health and CMV-seronegative.

This chain joins TRBV4-1 and TRBJ1-1; D gene unclear. This CDR3 is 17 amino acids long. V was trimmed by 3 bases and J by 0 bases, leaving 17 bases between them. The V gene's germline CDR1 is MGHRA and CDR2 YSYEKL. The CDR3 DNA reads as TGCGCCAGCAGCCACCCCTACGAGGGAGTTATGAACACTGAAGCTTTCTTT. This gives the protein CASSHPYEGVMNTEAFF.

The J gene is TRBJ2-1, the V gene TRBV9; 11 bases agree with TRBD2. The V gene end was trimmed by 0 bases and the J gene end by 8 bases; junction bases not matched to a gene: 7. The germline gives CDR1 SGDLS, CDR2 YYNGEE. This CDR3 is 16 amino acids long. In nucleotides, the CDR3 is TGTGCCAGCAGCGTAGACACTAGCGGGAGTCTCTATGAGCAGTTCTTC. Translation gives CASSVDTSGSLYEQFF.

The gene calls are TRBV4-3 and TRBJ1-2; D not certain. Between the trimmed V and J ends, which lost 1 base and 5 bases, there was a span of 8 bases. Germline lookup yields CDR1 LGHNA and CDR2 YSLEER. This CDR3 is built from 13 residues. CDR3 bases: TGCGCCAGCAGCCAAGCTCAACTATATGGCTACACCTTC. Translation gives CASSQAQLYGYTF.

The V gene is TRBV11-2, the J gene TRBJ2-1; the D gene is possibly TRBD2 (5 bases). Trimming took 5 bases from V and 6 from J, leaving 8 bases between them. There are 12 residues in the CDR3. The germline CDR1 and CDR2 sequences are SGHAT and FQNNGV. Here the CDR3 reads CASSLAFNEQFF. CDR3 DNA sequence: TGTGCCAGCAGCCTAGCTTTCAATGAGCAGTTCTTC.

The chain links TRBV2 to TRBJ2-2; 7 bases are a match to TRBD2. The V gene's germline CDR1 is SNHLY and CDR2 FYNNEI. J was trimmed by 3 bases and V by 5 bases; bases with no gene match: 12. This CDR3 is built from 17 residues. The CDR3 reads CASSLTSPSPDTGELFF. In nucleotides, the CDR3 is TGTGCCAGCAGTTTGACTAGCCCGTCCCCCGACACCGGGGAGCTGTTTTTT. Full variable domain (rest looked up from reference TRBV2 and TRBJ2-2): EPEVTQTPSHQVTQMGQEVILRCVPISNHLYFYWYRQILGQKVEFLVSFYNNEISEKSEIFDDQFSVERPDGSNFTLKIRSTKLEDSAMYFCASSLTSPSPDTGELFFGEGSRLTVL.

This clone was detected only once. This chain links TRBV21-1 with TRBJ2-7; the table's TRBD2 call for D was not verified on the DNA. TRBV21-1 is noted as a pseudogene. The CDR3 loop spans 18 amino acids. Written as DNA, the CDR3 is TGTGCCAGCAGCAAAGGACTAGCGGGAGGGCCTTATAGTCTTGAGCAGTACTTC. The encoded protein is CASSKGLAGGPYSLEQYF.

The chain employs TRBV7-9 and TRBJ2-3; 11 bases match TRBD2. The CDR3 is 17 residues long. Germline CDR1 reads SEHNR; CDR2 reads FQNEAQ (reference sequence). After removal of 7 bases from V and 0 bases from J, the junction contained 9 bases not matched to a gene. Written as DNA, the CDR3 is TGTGCCAGCATCCCTACGGGACTAGCGGCTAGCACAGATACGCAGTATTTT. Amino acids: CASIPTGLAASTDTQYF.

This chain uses TRBV5-6 with TRBJ2-5; 7 nucleotides line up with TRBD2. This CDR3 is 15 amino acids long. J gave up 4 bases and V 5 bases, and 11 bases lay outside the gene matches. Germline assignment: CDR1 SGHDT and CDR2 YYEEEE. The CDR3 protein is CASSHAGASGETQYF. In nucleotides, the CDR3 is TGTGCCAGCAGTCACGCCGGGGCTAGCGGAGAGACCCAGTACTTC.

The CDR3 DNA reads as TGCGCCAGCAGCTCGACTAGCGGCGGGGCAGATACGCAGTATTTT. Its protein is CASSSTSGGADTQYF. The rearrangement joins TRBV5-1 to TRBJ2-3; 9 bases map to TRBD2. CDR1 and CDR2 (germline): SGHRS, YFSETQ. The CDR3 totals 15 residues. Unmatched junction bases numbered 6, after V lost 3 bases and J lost 4 bases.

The chain links TRBV6-6 to TRBJ1-1; 8 positions match TRBD1. V dropped 6 bases and J dropped 4; count of bases not matched to a gene: 7. Germline values: CDR1 MNHNY, CDR2 SVGAGI (reference sequence). The CDR3 has 14 amino acids. The CDR3 loop is CASRVGQGITEAFF. As DNA, the CDR3 is TGTGCCAGCAGGGTAGGACAGGGTATCACTGAAGCTTTCTTT.

The CDR3 DNA follows: TGTGCCAGCAGCAAAGATTCAAGAGGGGGCGCGTGTCGGGGTAATGAAAAACTGTTTTTT. Encoded protein: CASSKDSRGGACRGNEKLFF. The chain links TRBV21-1 to TRBJ1-4; the table names TRBD1, a call not compared with the DNA. TRBV21-1 represents a pseudogene. This CDR3 is built from 20 residues.

The V call is TRBV13, the J call TRBJ2-3; D possibly corresponds to TRBD1 (5 bases). Deletions cut 1 base from V and 6 bases from J, with 5 bases between. This CDR3 region has 12 residues. Germline V CDR1 and CDR2: PRHDT, FYEKMQ (reference sequence). The CDR3 protein is CASSLDRDTQYF. The CDR3 DNA is TGTGCCAGCAGCTTAGACAGGGATACGCAGTATTTT.

The chain links TRBV7-9 to TRBJ1-2; 9 bases align to TRBD1. CDR3 length: 16 residues. Germline V gene lookup returns CDR1 SEHNR and CDR2 FQNEAQ (reference sequence). The J segment lost 1 base and the V segment lost 0 bases, leaving 3 bases of the junction unmatched. Here the CDR3 reads CASSLAGTGSNYGYTF. The CDR3 nucleotides read TGTGCCAGCAGCTTAGCGGGGACAGGGAGTAACTATGGCTACACCTTC.

V and J are TRBV6-5 and TRBJ1-5; D possibly corresponds to TRBD1 (6 bases). Trimming pared 6 bases from V and 9 bases from J, leaving 15 bases between. Germline loops: CDR1 MNHEY, CDR2 SVGAGI. The CDR3 loop spans 13 amino acids. DNA for the CDR3: TGTGCCAGCAGCACAGGGCCCTTCGGGCCCCAGCATTTT. This translates into CASSTGPFGPQHF.

The chain is built from TRBV7-9 and TRBJ2-5; no clear D gene. Germline CDR1 SEHNR, CDR2 FQNEAQ (reference sequence). CDR3 size: 12 residues. V dropped 3 bases and J dropped 5 bases, with 7 bases sitting between them. In DNA, the CDR3 is TGTGCCAGCAGCTTGCATCGGGAGACCCAGTACTTC. It is translated as CASSLHRETQYF.

The rearrangement joins TRBV5-1 to TRBJ2-7; a weak D match, TRBD2 (6 bases). CDR3 length equals 14 residues. Germline V CDR1 and CDR2: SGHRS, YFSETQ. V lost 4 bases and J lost 0, with 11 bases in between. The CDR3 coding sequence is TGCGCCAGCAGCACGGGACTTCTCTCCTACGAGCAGTACTTC. It translates to CASSTGLLSYEQYF.

In this sample, this clone turned up a few times. The chain employs TRBV18 and TRBJ1-2, with 7 bases fitting TRBD1. From germline, CDR1 is KGHSH and CDR2 LQKENI. This CDR3 region has 15 residues. After removal of 3 bases from V and 4 bases from J, the junction contained 8 bases not matched to a gene. In nucleotides, the CDR3 is TGTGCCAGCTCACCCGAGCCGGGACAGACCTATGGCTACACCTTC. This gives the protein CASSPEPGQTYGYTF.

The chain couples TRBV7-3 to TRBJ2-2, with 10 bases lining up with TRBD2. Looked up from germline, CDR1 is SGHTA and CDR2 is FQGTGA. Losses at the gene ends were 0 bases for V and 3 bases for J; bases not matched to a gene: 4. The CDR3 is 17 residues long. The CDR3 nucleotides are TGTGCCAGCAGCTTAACGGGACTAGCGACTTACACCGGGGAGCTGTTTTTT. Translation: CASSLTGLATYTGELFF.

The rearrangement links TRBV4-1 to TRBJ2-1; TRBD2 matches 7 bases. CDR3 size: 15 residues. V shed 6 bases and J 4 bases; nucleotides not matched to a gene: 9. Germline V gene sequence: CDR1 MGHRA, CDR2 YSYEKL. CDR3 amino acids: CASSQTSDLYNEQFF. The CDR3 DNA sequence: TGCGCCAGCAGTCAAACTAGCGACCTTTACAATGAGCAGTTCTTC.

V gene TRBV5-1 combines with J gene TRBJ1-2; D is undetermined. The CDR3 has 13 amino acids. The V gene's germline CDR1 is SGHRS and CDR2 YFSETQ. Trimming shortened V by 4 bases and J by 7 bases, and 14 bases separated the two germline ends. The DNA for the CDR3 is TGCGCCAGCAGCCTTGATTTCGAGGCTGGCTACACCTTC. It translates to CASSLDFEAGYTF.

In its sample, this clone was seen a few times. The CDR3 DNA sequence: TGTGCCACCCAGGGGCTGAGCTACGAGCAGTACTTC. Protein product: CATQGLSYEQYF. The rearrangement joins TRBV10-3 to TRBJ2-7; D is possibly TRBD1 (6 bases). This CDR3 has 12 amino acids. Germline CDR1 reads ENHRY; CDR2 reads SYGVKD. V lost 10 bases to trimming and J lost 3 bases, with 13 bases between them.

This clone was seen only once. The chain uses TRBV19 and TRBJ2-7; tentatively, D is TRBD1 (5 bases). The germline CDR1 and CDR2 sequences are LNHDA and SQIVND (reference sequence). Trimming removed 5 bases from V and 5 bases from J, with 7 bases in between. This CDR3 has 11 residues. Here the CDR3 DNA reads TGTGCCAGTAGTTGGGGCCACGAGCAGTACTTC. It yields the protein CASSWGHEQYF.

V and J are TRBV5-8 and TRBJ2-5; D gene unclear. The V end was cut by 2 bases, the J end by 1 base, with 9 bases between. The germline V gene has CDR1 SGHTS and CDR2 YDEGEE. This CDR3 has 14 residues. In DNA form, the CDR3 reads TGTGCCAGCAGCTTAGTTGGCTTCCAAGAGACCCAGTACTTC. This codes for CASSLVGFQETQYF.

The chain couples TRBV14 to TRBJ2-5; TRBD1 matches at 12 bases. The germline gives CDR1 SGHDN, CDR2 FVKESK. With 1 base clipped from V and 5 bases from J, the junction kept 5 bases outside the gene matches. CDR3 length: 16 residues. The CDR3 nucleotides read TGTGCCAGCAGCCAAGTCGGGACAGGGGGCTGGGAGACCCAGTACTTC. As protein: CASSQVGTGGWETQYF.

This clone has more than one count but fewer than ten. The V gene is TRBV9, the J gene TRBJ2-3; 8 bases are shared with TRBD1. This CDR3 is built from 16 residues. Per germline, CDR1 SGDLS and CDR2 YYNGEE. V dropped 3 bases and J dropped 1; count of bases not matched to a gene: 7. The CDR3 sequence: CASSAPQGAGTDTQYF. CDR3 DNA: TGTGCCAGCAGCGCCCCCCAGGGGGCAGGCACAGATACGCAGTATTTT.

The chain's CDR3 is CASSWTGGREQFF. The CDR3 DNA reads TGCGCCAGCAGCTGGACAGGGGGAAGGGAGCAGTTCTTC. V is TRBV5-1 and J is TRBJ2-1, with TRBD1 matching over 10 bases. Germline loops: CDR1 SGHRS, CDR2 YFSETQ. This CDR3 contains 13 residues. V trimming: 3 bases; J trimming: 10 bases; junction bases outside the gene matches: 4.